The 18 T cell receptor beta chains in this list originate from one sample, sequenced in a study of blood T cell repertoires in COVID-19. The assay was immunoSEQ multiplex PCR, and TCRdb's table has in-frame clones only and misses some. The data hold a few hundred thousand clones, with roughly 88% observed a single time. Sequencing was carried out using peripheral blood. The receptor source for this set is a man between 45 and 60 years old with COVID-19, enrolled during active disease.

The V call is TRBV5-5, the J call TRBJ1-2; D remains unclear. This CDR3 is built from 15 residues. Germline V gene lookup returns CDR1 SGHKS and CDR2 YYEKEE (reference sequence). The V end lost 0 bases, the J end lost 0 bases, and 9 bases lay between the germline ends. The CDR3 DNA is TGTGCCAGCAGCTTGGGGCAGCTAGCTAACTATGGCTACACCTTC. Translated, it gives CASSLGQLANYGYTF.

The CDR3, as DNA: TGTGCCAGCTCCGTCGGCGGGGGGGTCAATGAGCAGTTCTTC. Amino acids: CASSVGGGVNEQFF. V and J are TRBV25-1 and TRBJ2-1; the match to TRBD2 covers 9 bases. This CDR3 comprises 14 residues. V gave up 8 bases and J gave up 6 bases; unmatched junction bases: 8. Germline loops: CDR1 MGHDK, CDR2 SYGVNS.

The chain couples TRBV6-5 to TRBJ1-2; D is perhaps TRBD1 (6 bases). Germline V lookup: CDR1 MNHEY, CDR2 SVGAGI. CDR3 size: 13 residues. The ends were cut back, 4 bases at V and 3 bases at J, with 9 bases in the middle. In nucleotides, the CDR3 is TGTGCCAGCAGTTTAGCAGGGGACTATGGCTACACCTTC. The encoded protein is CASSLAGDYGYTF.

To note about this clone: The same CDR3 also results from other DNA sequences found in this sample. The rearrangement joins TRBV7-3 to TRBJ2-3; D is perhaps TRBD2 (6 bases). Germline lookup yields CDR1 SGHTA and CDR2 FQGTGA. With 5 bases removed from V and 0 bases from J, the gap between germline ends came to 12 bases. CDR3 length: 15 residues. The CDR3 sequence: CASSRAGGSTDTQYF. CDR3 nucleotide sequence: TGTGCCAGCAGCCGTGCTGGGGGGAGCACAGATACGCAGTATTTT.

V gene TRBV29-1 combines with J gene TRBJ2-7; 8 bases fit TRBD2. This CDR3 comprises 11 residues. Germline values: CDR1 SQVTM, CDR2 ANQGSEA. With 4 bases clipped from V and 5 bases from J, the junction kept 1 base outside the gene matches. CDR3 protein: CSVGTSHEQYF. For the CDR3, the DNA is TGCAGCGTTGGGACTAGCCACGAGCAGTACTTC.

The genes are TRBV7-2 and TRBJ2-3; D might be TRBD2 (5 bases). Trimming cost V 6 bases and J 8 bases, with 15 bases left between them. The germline V gene has CDR1 SGHTA and CDR2 FQGNSA. CDR3 length: 13 amino acids. The CDR3 here is CASSLARGGTQYF. The CDR3 nucleotides are TGTGCCAGCAGTCTAGCTCGAGGAGGTACGCAGTATTTT.

This sequence joins TRBV6-5 and TRBJ2-6, with D possibly being TRBD1 (5 bases). Germline CDR1 is MNHEY and CDR2 is SVGAGI. Trimming left V 6 bases short and J 0 bases short, with 9 bases between. The CDR3 covers 15 residues. CDR3 nucleotide sequence: TGTGCCAGCAGCCGACAGCTCTCTGGGGCCAACGTCCTGACTTTC. Its protein is CASSRQLSGANVLTF.

The V gene is TRBV3-1 (or the pseudogene TRBV3-2), the J gene TRBJ2-1; TRBD2 matches at 10 bases. Germline loops: CDR1 LGHDT, CDR2 YNNKEL (reference sequence). The CDR3 totals 11 residues. V trimming: 6 bases; J trimming: 14 bases; junction bases outside the gene matches: 4. The CDR3 here is CASSQSGREFF. CDR3 nucleotides: TGTGCCAGCAGTCAAAGCGGGAGGGAGTTCTTC.

A remark on this clone: Additional DNA sequences in this sample encode the identical CDR3. This sequence joins TRBV10-2 and TRBJ2-2; 9 bases are shared with TRBD2. Germline V gene sequence: CDR1 WSHSY, CDR2 SAAADI. With 7 bases clipped from V and 1 base from J, the junction kept 4 bases outside the gene matches. The CDR3 consists of 15 residues. As DNA, the CDR3 is TGCGCCAGCAATCCGACTAGCGGGAACACCGGGGAGCTGTTTTTT. As protein: CASNPTSGNTGELFF.

The V gene is TRBV6-2 or TRBV6-3, the J gene TRBJ2-2; D perhaps matches TRBD1 (6 bases). This CDR3 has 16 residues. V lost 5 bases and J 6 bases, leaving 19 bases between the germline ends. The V gene's germline CDR1 is MNHEY and CDR2 SVGEGT. The CDR3 here is CASSGDRTFPAGELFF. Here the CDR3 DNA reads TGTGCCAGCAGTGGCGACAGGACCTTTCCCGCCGGGGAGCTGTTTTTT.

The chain combines TRBV3-1 (or the pseudogene TRBV3-2) with TRBJ2-7; tentative D call: TRBD2 (5 bases). Germline V gene sequence: CDR1 LGHDT, CDR2 YNNKEL (reference sequence). The CDR3 length is 15 residues. With 1 base removed from V and 1 base from J, the gap between germline ends came to 11 bases. CDR3 DNA sequence: TGTGCCAGCAGCCAAGGTGGAGAGCGGTCCTACGAGCAGTACTTC. Translated: CASSQGGERSYEQYF.

V and J are TRBV4-1 and TRBJ1-1, with D possibly being TRBD1 (6 bases). The CDR3 has 15 residues. CDR1 MGHRA and CDR2 YSYEKL come from the germline V gene. V was shortened by 3 bases and J by 3 bases, with 14 bases between the two germline ends. CDR3 in amino acids: CASSQQGKLDTEAFF. CDR3 DNA: TGCGCCAGCAGCCAGCAGGGGAAGCTTGACACTGAAGCTTTCTTT.

The chain is built from TRBV5-4 and TRBJ2-1, with TRBD2 identical over 10 bases. The germline gives CDR1 SGHNT, CDR2 YYREEE (reference sequence). The CDR3 loop spans 14 amino acids. V dropped 4 bases and J dropped 9; count of bases not matched to a gene: 7. The CDR3 loop is CASSPELAGFEQFF. The CDR3 nucleotides are TGTGCCAGCAGCCCCGAACTAGCGGGGTTTGAGCAGTTCTTC.

The rearrangement links TRBV12-3 or TRBV12-4 to TRBJ2-5, with a possible D match to TRBD2 (5 bases). V gave up 3 bases and J gave up 4 bases, with 9 bases separating them. The CDR3 sequence is 13 residues long. In DNA, the CDR3 is TGTGCCAGCAGTTTCGGGATGCGAGAGACCCAGTACTTC. Protein: CASSFGMRETQYF.

The chain uses TRBV27 and TRBJ2-2; TRBD2 matches at 11 bases. Germline V gene lookup returns CDR1 MNHEY and CDR2 SMNVEV (reference sequence). V was clipped by 7 bases and J by 7 bases; unmatched bases: 14. This CDR3 contains 17 residues. The CDR3, as DNA: TGTGCCAGCACTTGGTCTAGCGGGGGGCCCCAAGTCGGGGAGCTGTTTTTT. This sequence encodes CASTWSSGGPQVGELFF.

The J gene is TRBJ2-4, the V gene TRBV28, with D possibly TRBD1 on 7 matching bases. CDR3 size: 16 residues. Germline assignment: CDR1 MDHEN and CDR2 SYDVKM. V shed 3 bases and J shed 3 bases, with 15 bases lying between them. CDR3 residues: CASSLASAGGKNIQYF. DNA for the CDR3: TGTGCCAGCAGTTTGGCTAGCGCAGGGGGCAAAAACATTCAGTACTTC.

CDR3 in DNA: TGTGCCAGCAGTACCGGACAGGGGGCTGCGTACGAGCAGTACTTC. Its translation: CASSTGQGAAYEQYF. The chain carries TRBV6-5 and TRBJ2-7, with 11 bases identical to TRBD1. Germline-derived CDR1 and CDR2 are MNHEY and SVGAGI. V shed 5 bases and J 4 bases; nucleotides not matched to a gene: 7. CDR3 length: 15 amino acids.

The chain uses TRBV2 and TRBJ1-3; D perhaps matches TRBD1 (6 bases). V gave up 7 bases and J gave up 4 bases, with 17 bases separating them. The germline V gene has CDR1 SNHLY and CDR2 FYNNEI. The CDR3 has 15 amino acids. CDR3 residues: CASTRSGVRGNTIYF. The CDR3 region has the DNA TGTGCCAGCACCCGATCAGGGGTCAGAGGAAACACCATATATTTT.